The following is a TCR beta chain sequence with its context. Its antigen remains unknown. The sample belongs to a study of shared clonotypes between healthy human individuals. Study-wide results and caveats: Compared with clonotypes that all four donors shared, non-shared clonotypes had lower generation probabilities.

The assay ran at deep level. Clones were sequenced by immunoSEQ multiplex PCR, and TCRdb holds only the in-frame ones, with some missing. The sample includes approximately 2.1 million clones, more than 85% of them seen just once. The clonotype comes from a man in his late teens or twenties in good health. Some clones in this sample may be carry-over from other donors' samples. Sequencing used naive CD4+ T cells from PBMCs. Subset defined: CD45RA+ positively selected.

In nucleotides, the CDR3 is TGTGCCAGTAGTAGTGACAGGCTTCGGACCCAGTACTTC. Its translation: CASSSDRLRTQYF. The genes are TRBV19 and TRBJ2-5; D perhaps matches TRBD1 (6 bases). Deletions cut 4 bases from V and 7 bases from J, with 13 bases between. The germline gives CDR1 LNHDA, CDR2 SQIVND (reference sequence). This CDR3 contains 13 residues.